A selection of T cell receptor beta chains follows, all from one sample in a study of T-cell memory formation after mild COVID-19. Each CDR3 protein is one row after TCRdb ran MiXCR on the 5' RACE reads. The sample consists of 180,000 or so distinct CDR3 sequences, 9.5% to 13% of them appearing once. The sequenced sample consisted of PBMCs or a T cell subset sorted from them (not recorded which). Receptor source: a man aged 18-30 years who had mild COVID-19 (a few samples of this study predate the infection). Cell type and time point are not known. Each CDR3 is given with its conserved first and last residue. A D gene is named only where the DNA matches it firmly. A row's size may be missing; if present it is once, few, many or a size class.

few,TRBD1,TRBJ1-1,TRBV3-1,CASSRWDSRYTEAFF,TGTGCCAGCAGCCGTTGGGACAGCCGATACACTGAAGCTTTCTTT
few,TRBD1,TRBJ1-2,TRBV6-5,CASSYAGGAGYGYTF,TGTGCCAGCAGTTACGCAGGGGGCGCCGGCTATGGCTACACCTTC
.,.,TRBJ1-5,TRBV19,CASTWGGSNQPQHF,TGTGCCAGTACCTGGGGAGGTAGCAATCAGCCCCAGCATTTT
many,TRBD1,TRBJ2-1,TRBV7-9,CASSLDRGYNEQFF,TGCGCCAGCAGCCTGGACAGGGGGTACAATGAGCAGTTCTTC
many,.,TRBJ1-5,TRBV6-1,CASTKTGGSNQPQHF,TGTGCCAGCACCAAGACAGGTGGTAGCAATCAGCCCCAGCATTTT
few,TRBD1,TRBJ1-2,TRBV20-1,CSATDREYGYTF,TGCAGTGCTACGGACAGGGAATATGGCTACACCTTC
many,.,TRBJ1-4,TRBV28,CASSSPGMGANEKLFF,TGTGCCAGCAGTTCTCCGGGGATGGGGGCGAATGAAAAACTGTTTTTT
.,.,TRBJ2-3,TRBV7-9,CASTTSYYTQYF,TGTGCCAGCACCACTTCGTACTATACGCAGTATTTT
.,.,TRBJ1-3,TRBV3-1,CASSHQWSSGNTIYF,TGTGCCAGCAGCCATCAGTGGAGCTCTGGAAACACCATATATTTT
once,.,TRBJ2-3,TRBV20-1,CSARYWVVGLRTQYF,TGCAGTGCTAGATATTGGGTAGTAGGGCTGAGGACGCAGTATTTT
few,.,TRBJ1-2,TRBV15,CATSRSTEGYTF,TGTGCCACCAGCAGGTCGACGGAGGGCTACACCTTC
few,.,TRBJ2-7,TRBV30,CAWRPPGSYYEQYF,TGTGCCTGGAGACCCCCGGGGTCCTACTACGAGCAGTACTTC